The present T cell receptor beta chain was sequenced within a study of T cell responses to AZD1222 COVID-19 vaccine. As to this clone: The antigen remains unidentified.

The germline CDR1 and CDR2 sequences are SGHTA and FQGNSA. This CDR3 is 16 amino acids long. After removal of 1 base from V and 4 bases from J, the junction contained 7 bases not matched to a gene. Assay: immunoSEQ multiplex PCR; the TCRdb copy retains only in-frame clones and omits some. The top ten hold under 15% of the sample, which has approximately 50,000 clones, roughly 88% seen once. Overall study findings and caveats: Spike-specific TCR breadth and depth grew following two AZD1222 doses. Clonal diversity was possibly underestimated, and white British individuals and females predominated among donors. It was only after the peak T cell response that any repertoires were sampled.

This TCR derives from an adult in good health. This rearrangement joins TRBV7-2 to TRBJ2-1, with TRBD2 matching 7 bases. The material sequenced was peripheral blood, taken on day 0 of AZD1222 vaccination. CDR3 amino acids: CASSLVGAGGYNEQFF. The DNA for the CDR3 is TGTGCCAGCAGCTTAGTTGGGGCCGGGGGGTACAATGAGCAGTTCTTC.